Sample share makes the clone carrying this TCR beta chain medium-sized. Its antigen is not identified. Adaptor-ligated barcode primers were used to amplify TRBV12-4/TRBJ1-2 clonotypes. TCRdb reprocessed the multiplex PCR reads with MiXCR, giving one entry per CDR3 protein. Of over a thousand distinct CDR3 sequences listed, over 15% are singletons. Cells sorted as Tregs were CD4+, CD25+ and CD127-/low. The germline V and J ends were trimmed by 3 bases and 6 bases, with 8 bases remaining between them. The CDR3 loop spans 12 amino acids. Overall study results and limits: About 13% of tumor Treg sequences matched naive CD4+ cells. In terms of TCR gene usage, tumor memory CD4+ T cells clustered together with blood and lymph node memory CD4+ cells, as well as with lymph node naive CD4+ cells. Greatest tumor Treg TCR overlap was with tumor naive CD4+ cells.

The receptor was derived from a female donor with breast cancer. The sample comprised Tregs sorted from blood. The V call is TRBV12-3 or TRBV12-4, the J call TRBJ1-2; D not resolved. The CDR3 nucleotides are TGTGCCAGCAGTTTGTGGACGGATGGCTACACCTTC. Its translation is CASSLWTDGYTF.